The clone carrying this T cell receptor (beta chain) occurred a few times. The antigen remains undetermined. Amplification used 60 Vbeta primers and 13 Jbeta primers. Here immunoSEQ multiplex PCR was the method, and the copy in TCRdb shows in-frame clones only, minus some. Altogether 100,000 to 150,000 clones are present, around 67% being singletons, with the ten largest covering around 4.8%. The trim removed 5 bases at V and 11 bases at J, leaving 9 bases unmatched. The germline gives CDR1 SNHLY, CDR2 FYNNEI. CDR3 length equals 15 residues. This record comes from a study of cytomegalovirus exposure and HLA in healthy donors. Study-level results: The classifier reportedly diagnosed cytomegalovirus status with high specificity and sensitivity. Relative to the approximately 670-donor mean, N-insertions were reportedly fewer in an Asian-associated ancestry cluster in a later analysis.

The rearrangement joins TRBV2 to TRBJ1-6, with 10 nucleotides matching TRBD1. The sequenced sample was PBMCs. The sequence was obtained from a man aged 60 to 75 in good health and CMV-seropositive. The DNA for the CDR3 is TGTGCCAGCAGTACGGGACAGGGGCGAGAGGCACCCCTCCACTTT. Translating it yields CASSTGQGREAPLHF.